The 11 T cell receptor beta chains below were found in one sample sequenced in a study of radiotherapy plus CTLA-4 blockade in lung cancer (dated by TCRdb to 2017 to 2018). The library relied on the immunoSEQ multiplex PCR assay. TCRdb stores this immuneACCESS table with in-frame sequences only. Part of the clones is absent; in the studies checked, under half of the shortfall reflects unresolved V genes, and no reason is known for the rest. The sample contains 35,000 to 55,000 clones, approximately 67% of them found a single time. The biggest ten clones account for 20% to 25% of the sample. The sample in question was peripheral blood, obtained from a patient treated with radiotherapy plus ipilimumab. Source of these receptors: a human donor with non-small cell lung cancer who had a partial response to radiotherapy plus ipilimumab.

V is TRBV5-1 and J is TRBJ2-3; tentatively, D is TRBD1 (6 bases). Trimming pared 3 bases from V and 2 bases from J, leaving 10 bases between. Germline values: CDR1 SGHRS, CDR2 YFSETQ. CDR3 length: 14 amino acids. The CDR3 DNA reads as TGCGCCAGCAGCTCCCGGGACAACACAGATACGCAGTATTTT. The encoded protein is CASSSRDNTDTQYF. The variable domain in full, with the rest retrieved from reference TRBV5-1 and TRBJ2-3, is KAGVTQTPRYLIKTRGQQVTLSCSPISGHRSVSWYQQTPGQGLQFLFEYFSETQRNKGNFPGRFSGRQFSNSRSEMNVSTLELGDSALYLCASSSRDNTDTQYFGPGTRLTVL.

In this sample, this clone turned up a few times. The chain carries TRBV30 and TRBJ2-3; 7 bases are shared with TRBD2. Germline V gene lookup returns CDR1 GTSNPN and CDR2 SVGIG (reference sequence). J was trimmed by 2 bases and V by 3 bases; bases with no gene match: 5. This CDR3 comprises 14 residues. CDR3 nucleotides: TGTGCCTGGAGGCGGGGGATTGACACAGATACGCAGTATTTT. It yields the protein CAWRRGIDTDTQYF.

The chain has TRBV5-6 and TRBJ2-5; tentatively, D is TRBD2 (5 bases). The CDR3 totals 14 residues. Trimming cost V 3 bases and J 5 bases, with 14 bases left between them. Germline V lookup: CDR1 SGHDT, CDR2 YYEEEE. The CDR3 here is CASSSRGLEETQYF. For the CDR3, the DNA is TGTGCCAGCAGCTCAAGAGGGTTGGAGGAGACCCAGTACTTC. Looking up the rest from reference TRBV5-6 and TRBJ2-5 gives the full variable domain: DAGVTQSPTHLIKTRGQQVTLRCSPKSGHDTVSWYQQALGQGPQFIFQYYEEEERQRGNFPDRFSGHQFPNYSSELNVNALLLGDSALYLCASSSRGLEETQYFGPGTRLLVL.

This clone was counted a single time. The V call is TRBV19, the J call TRBJ1-1, with a weak D call TRBD1 (5 bases). Germline-derived CDR1 and CDR2 are LNHDA and SQIVND (reference sequence). Trimming left V 7 bases short and J 4 bases short, with 19 bases between. This CDR3 has 15 residues. The CDR3 nucleotides are TGTGCCAGTAACCCTTACGGGGGGTTAGGCACTGAAGCTTTCTTT. It specifies CASNPYGGLGTEAFF.

In its sample, this clone was seen once. The rearrangement links TRBV4-2 to TRBJ2-5; the D gene is possibly TRBD2 (5 bases). The germline V gene has CDR1 LGHNA and CDR2 YNFKEQ. This CDR3 comprises 14 residues. The V and J ends lost 1 base and 4 bases respectively, with 10 bases between them. CDR3 region: CASSQAGNRETQYF. The DNA of the CDR3 is TGTGCCAGCAGCCAAGCGGGGAACCGAGAGACCCAGTACTTC.

The chain links TRBV7-2 to TRBJ2-7; 8 bases match TRBD1. Germline CDR1 is SGHTA and CDR2 is FQGNSA. CDR3 size: 15 residues. Germline trimming cut 0 bases from V and 5 bases from J; bases unmatched to any gene: 6. The CDR3 loop reads CASSLAGQGADEQYF. CDR3 in DNA: TGTGCCAGCAGCTTAGCCGGTCAGGGGGCCGACGAGCAGTACTTC.

The V gene is TRBV25-1, the J gene TRBJ2-7, with a possible D match to TRBD1 (5 bases). CDR3 size: 11 residues. In germline, CDR1 is MGHDK, CDR2 SYGVNS. V lost 6 bases, J lost 6 bases, and 9 bases lay in between. Written as DNA, the CDR3 is TGTGCCAGCAGGGCCCAGGGCGAGCAGTACTTC. Its translation: CASRAQGEQYF.

The chain has TRBV18 and TRBJ1-2; D remains ambiguous. Germline V gene sequence: CDR1 KGHSH, CDR2 LQKENI. This CDR3 is built from 20 residues. V was trimmed by 1 base and J by 8 bases, leaving 32 bases between them. CDR3 nucleotide sequence: TGTGCCAGCTCACCACGACTGGACGGCCCCGGACTGGACGTCCGCTACGGCTACACCTTC. It codes for CASSPRLDGPGLDVRYGYTF.

The chain links TRBV2 to TRBJ2-7; 9 nucleotides agree with TRBD2. The CDR3 totals 13 residues. Trimming removed 8 bases from V and 6 bases from J; junction bases left unmatched: 8. Germline V gene sequence: CDR1 SNHLY, CDR2 FYNNEI. CDR3: CASRLAESGEQYF. The CDR3 DNA is TGTGCCAGCCGACTAGCGGAGAGCGGCGAGCAGTACTTC.

The V gene is TRBV6-1, the J gene TRBJ2-2; D might be TRBD2 (5 bases). This CDR3 has 13 amino acids. The V and J ends lost 8 bases and 6 bases respectively, with 13 bases between them. Germline loops: CDR1 MNHNS, CDR2 SASEGT. For the CDR3, the DNA is TGTGCCAGCCAAACTGTGCGGGCCGGGGAGCTGTTTTTT. Protein product: CASQTVRAGELFF.

The chain is built from TRBV19 and TRBJ1-1; 10 bases line up with TRBD1. The CDR3 totals 13 residues. The trim removed 7 bases at V and 3 bases at J, leaving 2 bases unmatched. Germline loops: CDR1 LNHDA, CDR2 SQIVND (reference sequence). The CDR3 DNA is TGTGCCAGTAAAGGACAGGGGGACACTGAAGCTTTCTTT. It translates to CASKGQGDTEAFF.